This TCR beta chain was sequenced during a study of blood T cell repertoires in COVID-19. Across the whole study: The study drew acute and convalescent COVID-19 samples from the United States, Italy and Spain.

Only in-frame clones appear in the TCRdb table, and some are missing; sequencing was by immunoSEQ multiplex PCR. The sample holds hundreds of thousands of clones, 83% seen once. Deletions cut 6 bases from V and 6 bases from J, with 11 bases between. CDR3 length: 12 amino acids. The origin of this receptor is a woman aged 40 to 55 with active or convalescent COVID-19. The material sequenced was peripheral blood. The V call is TRBV12-3 or TRBV12-4, the J call TRBJ2-5, with a possible D match to TRBD2 (6 bases). The CDR3 DNA follows: TGTGCCAGCAGGGGGGGTGGGAAGACCCAGTACTTC. Amino acid sequence: CASRGGGKTQYF.